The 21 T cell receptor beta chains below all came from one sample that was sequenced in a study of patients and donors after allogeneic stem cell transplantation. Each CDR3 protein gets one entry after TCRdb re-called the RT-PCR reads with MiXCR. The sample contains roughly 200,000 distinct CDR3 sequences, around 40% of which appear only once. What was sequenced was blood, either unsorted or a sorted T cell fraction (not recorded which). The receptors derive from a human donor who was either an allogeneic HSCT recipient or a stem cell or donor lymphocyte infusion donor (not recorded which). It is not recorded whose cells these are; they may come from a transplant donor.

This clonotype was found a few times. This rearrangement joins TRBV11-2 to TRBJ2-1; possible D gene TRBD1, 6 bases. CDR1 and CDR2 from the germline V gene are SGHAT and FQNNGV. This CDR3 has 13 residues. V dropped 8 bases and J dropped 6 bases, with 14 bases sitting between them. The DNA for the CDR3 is TGTGCCAGCGTGCCGACAGGCCGCAATGAGCAGTTCTTC. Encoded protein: CASVPTGRNEQFF.

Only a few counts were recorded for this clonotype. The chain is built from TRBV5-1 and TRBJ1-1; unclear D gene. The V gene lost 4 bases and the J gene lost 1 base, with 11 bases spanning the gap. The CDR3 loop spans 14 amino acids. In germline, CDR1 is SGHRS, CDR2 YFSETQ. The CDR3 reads CASSPWTKNTEAFF. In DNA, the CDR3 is TGCGCCAGCAGCCCGTGGACTAAGAACACTGAAGCTTTCTTT.

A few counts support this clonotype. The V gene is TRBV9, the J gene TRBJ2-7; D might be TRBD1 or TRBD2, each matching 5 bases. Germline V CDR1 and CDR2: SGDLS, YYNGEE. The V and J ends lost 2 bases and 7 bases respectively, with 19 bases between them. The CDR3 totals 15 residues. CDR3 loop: CASSVLGDAMSEQYF. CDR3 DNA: TGTGCCAGCAGCGTGCTGGGGGACGCCATGTCGGAGCAGTACTTC.

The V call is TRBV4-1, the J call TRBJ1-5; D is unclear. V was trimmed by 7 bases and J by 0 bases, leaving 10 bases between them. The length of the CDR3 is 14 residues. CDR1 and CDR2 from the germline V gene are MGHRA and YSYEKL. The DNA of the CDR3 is TGCGCCAGCAAACCCCCGGGTAGCAATCAGCCCCAGCATTTT. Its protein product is CASKPPGSNQPQHF.

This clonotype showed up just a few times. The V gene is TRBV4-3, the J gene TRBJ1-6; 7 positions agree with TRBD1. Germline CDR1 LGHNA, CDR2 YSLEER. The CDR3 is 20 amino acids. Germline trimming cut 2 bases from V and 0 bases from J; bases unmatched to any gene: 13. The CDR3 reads CASSQKKGALNFSYNSPLHF. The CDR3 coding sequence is TGCGCCAGCAGCCAAAAAAAGGGGGCTCTTAACTTCTCCTATAATTCACCCCTCCACTTT.

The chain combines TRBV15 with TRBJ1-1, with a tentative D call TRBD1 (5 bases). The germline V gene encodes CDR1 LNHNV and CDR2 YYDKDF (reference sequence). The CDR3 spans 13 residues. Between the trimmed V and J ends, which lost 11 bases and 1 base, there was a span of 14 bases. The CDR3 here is CAVRLGANTEAFF. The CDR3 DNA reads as TGTGCCGTCCGATTAGGGGCGAACACTGAAGCTTTCTTT.

The CDR3 is CASSPRTRLLGEKLFF. In DNA form, the CDR3 reads TGCGCCAGCAGCCCACGAACACGTTTGCTAGGTGAAAAACTGTTTTTT. The chain couples TRBV5-1 to TRBJ1-4; D not certain. Looked up from germline, CDR1 is SGHRS and CDR2 is YFSETQ. CDR3 length equals 16 residues. The V and J ends lost 4 bases and 7 bases respectively, with 20 bases between them. The variable domain in full, completed from reference TRBV5-1 and TRBJ1-4, reads KAGVTQTPRYLIKTRGQQVTLSCSPISGHRSVSWYQQTPGQGLQFLFEYFSETQRNKGNFPGRFSGRQFSNSRSEMNVSTLELGDSALYLCASSPRTRLLGEKLFFGSGTQLSVL.

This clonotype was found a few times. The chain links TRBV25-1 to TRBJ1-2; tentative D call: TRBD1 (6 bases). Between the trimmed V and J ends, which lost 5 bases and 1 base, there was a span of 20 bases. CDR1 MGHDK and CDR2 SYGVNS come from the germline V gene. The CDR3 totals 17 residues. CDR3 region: CASSPLGAEGHNYGYTF. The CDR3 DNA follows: TGTGCCAGCAGTCCACTGGGGGCCGAGGGGCATAACTATGGCTACACCTTC.

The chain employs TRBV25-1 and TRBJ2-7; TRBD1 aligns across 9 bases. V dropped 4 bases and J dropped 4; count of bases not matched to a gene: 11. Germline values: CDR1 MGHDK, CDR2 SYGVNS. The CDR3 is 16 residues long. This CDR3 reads CASSGLTGTGRYEQYF. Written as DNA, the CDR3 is TGTGCCAGCAGTGGTCTGACCGGGACAGGGAGATACGAGCAGTACTTC.

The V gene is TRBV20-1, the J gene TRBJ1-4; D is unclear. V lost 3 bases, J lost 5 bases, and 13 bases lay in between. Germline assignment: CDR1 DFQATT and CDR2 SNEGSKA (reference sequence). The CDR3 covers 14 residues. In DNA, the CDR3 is TGCAGTGCTAGGGTCGGACCTGGCAATGAAAAACTGTTTTTT. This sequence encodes CSARVGPGNEKLFF.

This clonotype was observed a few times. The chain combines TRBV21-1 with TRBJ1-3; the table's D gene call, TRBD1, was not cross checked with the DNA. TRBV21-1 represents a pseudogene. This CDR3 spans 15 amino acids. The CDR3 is CASSPRQGRGNTIYF. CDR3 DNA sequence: TGTGCCAGCAGCCCTCGACAGGGGCGGGGAAACACCATATATTTT.

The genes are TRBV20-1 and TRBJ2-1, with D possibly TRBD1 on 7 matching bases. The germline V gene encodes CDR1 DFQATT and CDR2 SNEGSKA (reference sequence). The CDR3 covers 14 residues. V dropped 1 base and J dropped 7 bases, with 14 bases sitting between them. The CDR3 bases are TGCAGTGCTAGAGGCGGGACAGCACTAAATGAGCAGTTCTTC. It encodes CSARGGTALNEQFF.

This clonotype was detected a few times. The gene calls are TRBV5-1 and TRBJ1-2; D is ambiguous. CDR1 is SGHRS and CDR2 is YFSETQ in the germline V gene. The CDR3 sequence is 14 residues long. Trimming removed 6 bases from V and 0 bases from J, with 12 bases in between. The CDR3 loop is CASTSTLANYGYTF. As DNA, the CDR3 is TGCGCCAGCACTTCGACATTAGCTAACTATGGCTACACCTTC.

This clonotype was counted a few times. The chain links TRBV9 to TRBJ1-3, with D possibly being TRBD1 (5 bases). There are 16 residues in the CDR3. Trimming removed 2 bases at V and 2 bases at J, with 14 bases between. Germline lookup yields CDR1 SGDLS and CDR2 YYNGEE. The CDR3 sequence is CASSVQAAGAGNTIYF. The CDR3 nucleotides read TGTGCCAGCAGCGTCCAAGCGGCGGGGGCTGGAAACACCATATATTTT.

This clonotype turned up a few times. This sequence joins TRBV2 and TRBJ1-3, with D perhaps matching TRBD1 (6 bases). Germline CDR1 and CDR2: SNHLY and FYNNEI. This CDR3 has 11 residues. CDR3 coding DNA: TGTGCTACAGGGTCTGGAAACACCATATATTTT. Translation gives CATGSGNTIYF.

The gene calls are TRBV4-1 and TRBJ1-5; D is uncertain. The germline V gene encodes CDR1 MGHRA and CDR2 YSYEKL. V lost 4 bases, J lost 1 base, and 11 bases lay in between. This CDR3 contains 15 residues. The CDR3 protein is CASSPRVSSNQPQHF. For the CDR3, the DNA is TGCGCCAGCAGCCCCCGGGTGTCGAGCAATCAGCCCCAGCATTTT.

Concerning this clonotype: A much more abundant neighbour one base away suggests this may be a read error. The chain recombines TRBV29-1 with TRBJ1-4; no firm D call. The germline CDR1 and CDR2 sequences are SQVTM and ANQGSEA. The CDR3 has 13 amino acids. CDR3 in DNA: TGCAGCGTTGAATTGGAATGGAACGAAAAACTGGTTTTT. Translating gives CSVELEWNEKLVF.

This chain's CDR3 is CSALYDRGYSEAFF. The CDR3, as DNA: TGCAGTGCCCTGTATGACAGGGGCTATTCTGAAGCTTTCTTT. The chain uses TRBV20-1 and TRBJ1-1; 8 nucleotides align to TRBD1. The CDR3 spans 14 residues. Unmatched junction bases numbered 12, after V lost 6 bases and J lost 6 bases. Germline V gives CDR1 DFQATT, CDR2 SNEGSKA (reference sequence).

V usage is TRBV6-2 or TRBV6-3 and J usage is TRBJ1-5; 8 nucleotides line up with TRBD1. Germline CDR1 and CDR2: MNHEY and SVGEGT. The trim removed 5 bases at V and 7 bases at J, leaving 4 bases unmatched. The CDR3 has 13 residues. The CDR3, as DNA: TGTGCCAGCAGTAAAGACAGGGGACAGCCCCAGCATTTT. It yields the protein CASSKDRGQPQHF.

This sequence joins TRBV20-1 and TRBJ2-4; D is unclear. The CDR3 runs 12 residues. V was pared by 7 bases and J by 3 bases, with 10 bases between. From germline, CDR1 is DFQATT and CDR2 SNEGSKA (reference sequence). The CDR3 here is CSGRFDKNIQYF. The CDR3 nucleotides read TGCAGTGGCAGGTTCGACAAAAACATTCAGTACTTC.

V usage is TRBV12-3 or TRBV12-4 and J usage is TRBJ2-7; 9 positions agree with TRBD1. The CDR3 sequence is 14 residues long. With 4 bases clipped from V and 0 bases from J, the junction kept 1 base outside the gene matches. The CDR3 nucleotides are TGTGCCAGCAGTTCGGGACAGGGCTCCTACGAGCAGTACTTC. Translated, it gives CASSSGQGSYEQYF.